This TCR beta chain was sequenced for a study of T cell clonotyping in hematopoietic cell transplantation. As for the study in general: Recipients' pretransplant samples followed cytoreduction. General study points: At the given depth, recipient repertoires were over 95% de novo clonotypes. Without cell sorting, CD4 versus CD8 contributions remain unresolved.

Indicated time point: recipient sample about 28 days before transplant, after cytoreduction. Blood collection times were about day -28 and days 30, 100, 180 posttransplant. As to this clone: The antigen is undetermined.

Assay used: immunoSEQ multiplex PCR; TCRdb lists only in-frame clones, some missing. The sample has about 69,000 clones; 95% to 97% are singletons. The sequence was obtained from a woman aged 50 to 60 with acute myeloid leukemia. Some clones in this sample may be carry-over from other donors' samples. The sequenced sample was peripheral blood mononuclear cells, obtained before stem cell transplant.

The CDR3 coding sequence is TGTGCCAGCAGTGAATTGGATGGGGCTGGTAATCAGCCCCAGCATTTT. Amino acids: CASSELDGAGNQPQHF. The genes are TRBV25-1 and TRBJ1-5; tentatively, D is TRBD1 (5 bases). CDR1 MGHDK and CDR2 SYGVNS come from the germline V gene. The CDR3 spans 16 residues. Trimming took 1 base from V and 4 from J, leaving 14 bases between them.